A selection of T cell receptor beta chains follows, all from one sample in a study of blood T cell repertoires in COVID-19. The data were produced by immunoSEQ multiplex PCR, yet TCRdb's version contains in-frame clones alone and is incomplete. This table holds over 250,000 clones, roughly 80% found once. Sequenced sample: PBMCs or T cells enriched from blood (not recorded which). These receptors came from a man aged 40-50 years who had been exposed to COVID-19. CDR3s include the opening cysteine and the closing phenylalanine or tryptophan. The D gene is left open where the match is weak. Where a row states a size, it is once, few, many or the class of an expanded clone; other rows omit it.

D	V	J	size	length	DNA	CDR3
TRBD1	TRBV27	TRBJ1-1	-	15	TGTGCCAGCAGACCTCAACAGGGGGCGTCCACTGAAGCTTTCTTT	CASRPQQGASTEAFF
-	TRBV2	TRBJ1-1	-	13	TGTGCCAGTAGACAGCAAATGAACACTGAAGCTTTCTTT	CASRQQMNTEAFF
-	TRBV24-1	TRBJ2-3	-	14	TGTGCCACCGGTGGCTATTTAATTGGAGATACGCAGTATTTT	CATGGYLIGDTQYF
-	TRBV4-2	TRBJ2-7	-	15	TGTGCCAGCAGCCAAGAGGGCAAAACCTACTACGAGCAGTACTTC	CASSQEGKTYYEQYF
TRBD2	TRBV5-8	TRBJ2-3	-	16	TGTGCCAGCAGAGTCGGACTAGCGGGAGTCATGGATACGCAGTATTTT	CASRVGLAGVMDTQYF
-	TRBV12-3/TRBV12-4	TRBJ2-1	-	12	TGTGCCAGCAGTTTAGGCGGTCATGAGCAGTTCTTC	CASSLGGHEQFF
-	TRBV15	TRBJ2-5	few	13	TGTGCCACCAGCACCGGGAAGCAAGGGACCCAGTACTTC	CATSTGKQGTQYF
-	TRBV11-1	TRBJ1-4	-	13	TGTGCCAGCAGCTTAGTGACTGGTGAAAAACTGTTTTTT	CASSLVTGEKLFF
TRBD1	TRBV19	TRBJ1-5	-	14	TGTGCCAGTAAAGACGGACAGGGAGGTCAGCCCCAGCATTTT	CASKDGQGGQPQHF
TRBD1	TRBV7-2	TRBJ2-7	-	16	TGTGCCAGCAGCTTAGGAGGGGGCCCAATTACCTACGAGCAGTACTTC	CASSLGGGPITYEQYF
-	TRBV7-9	TRBJ2-7	-	12	TGTGCCAGCAGCCTCCTCCCCTACGAGCAGTACTTC	CASSLLPYEQYF
TRBD1	TRBV9	TRBJ1-1	-	13	TGTGCCAGCAGCGCGATTAGGGACAGGGCAGCTTTCTTT	CASSAIRDRAAFF
TRBD1	TRBV7-9	TRBJ1-5	few	14	TGTGCCAGCAGCCACGACCGGGACAGGGACCCCCAGCATTTT	CASSHDRDRDPQHF
-	TRBV2	TRBJ1-1	-	15	TGTGCCAGCAGCCTCCGTAAACAGGCCACGGTTGAAGCTTTCTTT	CASSLRKQATVEAFF
-	TRBV18	TRBJ1-2	-	13	TGTGCCAGCTCCCCTGGCACCAACTATGGCTACACCTTC	CASSPGTNYGYTF
TRBD2	TRBV6-5	TRBJ2-1	-	15	TGTGCCAGCAGGGAGACAGGACTAGCGGGAAATGAGCAGTTCTTC	CASRETGLAGNEQFF
-	TRBV20-1	TRBJ2-2	-	17	TGCAGTGCTAGTCCCTTTCTGGACAGTGGGAACACCGGGGAGCTGTTTTTT	CSASPFLDSGNTGELFF
-	TRBV5-1	TRBJ1-2	once	19	TGCGCCAGCAGCCCCTACAGTGACCTGCTTCTATCGGTTTCCTATGGCTACACCTTC	CASSPYSDLLLSVSYGYTF
-	TRBV12-3/TRBV12-4	TRBJ1-5	-	13	TGTGCCAGCAGCCGGACAAGTAGTCAGCCCCAGCATTTT	CASSRTSSQPQHF
TRBD2	TRBV5-1	TRBJ2-5	-	14	TGCGCCAGCAGCTTAGCGGGGAAACAAGAGACCCAGTACTTC	CASSLAGKQETQYF
TRBD2	TRBV7-9	TRBJ2-7	-	15	TGTGCCAGCAGATACAAGACTAGCTCTTCCTACGAGCAGTACTTC	CASRYKTSSSYEQYF
-	TRBV2	TRBJ2-5	-	14	TGTGCCAGCAGTGAAGACAGGGCTCGGGAGACCCAGTACTTC	CASSEDRARETQYF
-	TRBV28	TRBJ1-6	-	15	TGTGCCAGCACTACTTTAACAGGGAAGTATTCACCCCTCCACTTT	CASTTLTGKYSPLHF
-	TRBV19	TRBJ1-1	-	11	TGTGCGACAGTACTTAACACTGAAGCTTTCTTT	CATVLNTEAFF
TRBD1	TRBV7-6	TRBJ2-7	many	15	TGTGCCAGCAGCCCTACAGGGGGAGGTTCCTACGAGCAGTACTTC	CASSPTGGGSYEQYF
-	TRBV3-1/TRBV3-2	TRBJ1-3	-	14	TGTGCCAGTAGACAAGACTTCTCTGGAAACACCATATATTTT	CASRQDFSGNTIYF
TRBD1	TRBV2	TRBJ1-5	-	14	TGTGCCAGCAGTGGTGGGACAGGAGAAGGGCCCCAGCATTTT	CASSGGTGEGPQHF
-	TRBV6-1	TRBJ2-7	-	13	TGTGCCAGCAGTGAACTTCAGGGTCTCGAGCAGTACTTC	CASSELQGLEQYF
-	TRBV5-8	TRBJ1-1	-	12	TGTGCCAGCAGCTTGGGACAAACCGAAGCTTTCTTT	CASSLGQTEAFF
TRBD2	TRBV10-1	TRBJ2-7	-	15	TGCGCCAGCAGTGAGTCGACTAGCGGGAGAAACGAGCAGTACTTC	CASSESTSGRNEQYF
-	TRBV27	TRBJ2-3	-	16	TGTGCCAGCAGTTTGTGGGCTAGCGAGGGGATAGATACGCAGTATTTT	CASSLWASEGIDTQYF
TRBD2	TRBV9	TRBJ2-3	-	19	TGTGCCAGCAGCCCCATGGGTAGCGGGAGGAAATCTAGCACAGATACGCAGTATTTT	CASSPMGSGRKSSTDTQYF
-	TRBV5-4	TRBJ1-2	-	14	TGTGCCAGCATCCTACGGGGTCTCGGGAATGGCTACACCTTC	CASILRGLGNGYTF
-	TRBV6-5	TRBJ2-3	once	15	TGTGCCAGCAGTACCGGACTCGCTAGCACAGATACGCAGTATTTT	CASSTGLASTDTQYF
-	TRBV11-2	TRBJ2-7	-	15	TGTGCCAGCAGCTACTCAACTAGCCCTCTCAACGAGCAGTACTTC	CASSYSTSPLNEQYF
-	TRBV12-3/TRBV12-4	TRBJ1-3	-	13	TGTGCCAGCAATCTAAAACCAGGAAACACCATATATTTT	CASNLKPGNTIYF
-	TRBV20-1	TRBJ1-3	-	15	TGCAGTGCTAGTCAGATGGTCAGCTCTGGAAACACCATATATTTT	CSASQMVSSGNTIYF
-	TRBV27	TRBJ1-1	many	14	TGTGCCAGCAAATCTCAGGGTATGAACACTGAAGCTTTCTTT	CASKSQGMNTEAFF
-	TRBV9	TRBJ2-2	few	15	TGTGCCAGCAGCGTAGCGTCCGCGTTCGGCGGGGAGCTGTTTTTT	CASSVASAFGGELFF
-	TRBV4-2	TRBJ2-7	few	18	TGTGCCAGCAGCCAAGCCCTTAGCGGTGGGATCGACTCCTACGAGCAGTACTTC	CASSQALSGGIDSYEQYF
-	TRBV21-1	TRBJ2-7	many	15	TGTGCCAGCAGCAAATCCGGGGGAAATCTTGGGGAGCAGTACTTC	CASSKSGGNLGEQYF